This TCR beta chain was sequenced during a study of CD8+ T cells in alopecia areata. Overall study context: Severity scoring for treated patients was based on the percentage of affected scalp area.

Documented treatment: oral pan-JAK inhibitor, 5-10 mg twice daily. Germline CDR1 is LGHNA and CDR2 is YSLEER. V was pared by 1 base and J by 1 base, with 2 bases of the junction left unmatched. The CDR3 totals 15 residues. The study, taken as a whole, reports: Persistence in scalp and blood during tofacitinib was observed for many expanded lesional clones. For lesional scalp, especially alopecia totalis/universalis, clonality was higher than in normal scalp.

Investigators isolated RNA and reverse transcribed it into cDNA to act as the sequencing template. Clones were read by immunoSEQ multiplex PCR, and TCRdb kept only the in-frame ones, dropping some. This sample yields 87,000 or so clones, of which over 70% are seen a single time; 17% belongs to the top ten. This clone was seen just once. The antigen is not known. The same CDR3 arises from other DNA sequences in this sample as well. The chain carries TRBV4-3 and TRBJ2-7, with 9 bases aligning to TRBD1. This receptor was identified in a human donor with alopecia areata. Source: CD8+ T cells sorted from blood, taken at week 44, from a patient treated with tofacitinib. DNA of the CDR3: TGCGCCAGCAGCCAAGGGACAGGGGTTTCCTACGAGCAGTACTTC. Amino acid sequence: CASSQGTGVSYEQYF.